The 27 T cell receptor beta chains listed next were all sequenced from one sample in a study of blood T cells in healthy people across ages. Using a J-beta primer mix together with a sample-barcoded 5' primer, a second PCR was run for about 6 to 11 cycles. Via MiXCR, TCRdb re-called the 5' RACE reads, giving one row per CDR3 protein. The table has more than 650,000 distinct CDR3 sequences, around half seen once; the top ten hold approximately 41%. Sequencing was done on a sample of blood. These receptors were collected from a man of 80 years or more in good health.

Comments on this clonotype: An end of the junction differs from the germline gene, which may be a read error. J is TRBJ2-7 and V is TRBV2, with 10 bases identical to TRBD2. The CDR3 loop spans 15 amino acids. CDR1 is SNHLY and CDR2 is FYNNEI in the germline V gene. In nucleotides, the CDR3 is TGTGCCAGCACCGCTCGGGCTAGCGGGAGTCTCGAGCGGTACTTC. This gives the protein CASTARASGSLERYF.

The J gene is TRBJ2-1, the V gene TRBV4-1, with no clear D. The CDR3 contains 18 residues. V lost 3 bases and J 0 bases, leaving 18 bases between the germline ends. Per germline, CDR1 MGHRA and CDR2 YSYEKL. The CDR3 DNA is TGCGCCAGCAGCCACCCCTTCTGGCTCCCCAGCTCCTACAATGAGCAGTTCTTC. Protein product: CASSHPFWLPSSYNEQFF.

This clonotype was counted only a few times. This chain links TRBV4-1 with TRBJ2-1; 10 positions agree with TRBD1. CDR3 length: 12 amino acids. Germline assignment: CDR1 MGHRA and CDR2 YSYEKL. The V and J ends lost 10 bases and 7 bases, in that order; junction bases with no gene match: 4. This chain's CDR3 is CATGQGRNEQFF. Written as DNA, the CDR3 is TGCGCCACGGGACAGGGGAGGAATGAGCAGTTCTTC.

In DNA, the CDR3 is TGTGCCAGTAGGACAGACGATAACTATGGCTACACCTTC. It yields the protein CASRTDDNYGYTF. The genes are TRBV11-2 and TRBJ1-2; D is possibly TRBD1 (6 bases). From germline, CDR1 is SGHAT and CDR2 FQNNGV. Trimming removed 9 bases at V and 1 base at J, with 12 bases between. CDR3 length equals 13 residues. The full variable domain, its missing parts supplied by reference TRBV11-2 and TRBJ1-2, is EAGVAQSPRYKIIEKRQSVAFWCNPISGHATLYWYQQILGQGPKLLIQFQNNGVVDDSQLPKDRFSAERLKGVDSTLKIQPAKLEDSAVYLCASRTDDNYGYTFGSGTRLTVV.

V and J are TRBV6-5 and TRBJ1-1; D remains unclear. The CDR3 runs to 20 residues. V lost 0 bases and J 3 bases, leaving 26 bases between the germline ends. Germline CDR1 and CDR2: MNHEY and SVGAGI. CDR3 sequence: CASSYSWRPRKGNRDTEAFF. The CDR3 DNA reads as TGTGCCAGCAGTTACTCGTGGCGGCCAAGAAAGGGTAATCGGGACACTGAAGCTTTCTTT.

This clonotype has just one count. The rearrangement uses TRBV12-3 or TRBV12-4 and TRBJ2-7; D is unclear. The CDR3 loop spans 14 amino acids. Trimming cost V 0 bases and J 6 bases, with 12 bases left between them. The CDR3 nucleotides are TGTGCCAGCAGTTTAGCGACAACCCGAGGCGAGCAGTACTTC. This sequence encodes CASSLATTRGEQYF.

V gene TRBV6-1 combines with J gene TRBJ1-2; possible D gene TRBD1, 5 bases. CDR3 length equals 15 residues. The germline V and J ends were trimmed by 3 bases and 3 bases, with 14 bases remaining between them. Germline assignment: CDR1 MNHNS and CDR2 SASEGT. This chain's CDR3 is CASSDMGPVDYGYTF. CDR3 nucleotides: TGTGCCAGCAGTGATATGGGACCCGTGGACTATGGCTACACCTTC.

This rearrangement joins TRBV12-3 or TRBV12-4 to TRBJ2-5, with D perhaps matching TRBD1 (6 bases). Trimming removed 4 bases at V and 6 bases at J, with 9 bases between. The CDR3 runs to 12 residues. CDR3 sequence: CASSSGTKTQYF. In DNA form, the CDR3 reads TGTGCCAGCAGTTCAGGGACAAAGACCCAGTACTTC.

This clonotype was seen only once. A junction end diverges from the germline sequence, so it may reflect a read error. The chain uses TRBV27 and TRBJ1-5; D ambiguous. CDR1 is MNHEY and CDR2 is SMNVEV in the germline V gene (reference sequence). CDR3 length: 19 amino acids. The CDR3 spells CAGSFEVGFRLNSNQPQHF. The CDR3 region has the DNA TGTGCCGGCAGTTTTGAGGTGGGGTTCCGCCTTAATAGCAATCAGCCCCAGCATTTT.

This clonotype was recorded a few times. V usage is TRBV27 and J usage is TRBJ2-3; TRBD2 agrees at 8 bases. The germline V gene encodes CDR1 MNHEY and CDR2 SMNVEV (reference sequence). CDR3 length: 14 residues. The V gene end was trimmed by 6 bases and the J gene end by 6 bases; junction bases not matched to a gene: 8. This chain's CDR3 is CASRNGGDLDTQYF. The DNA for the CDR3 is TGTGCCAGCAGAAACGGGGGGGATTTGGATACGCAGTATTTT.

The CDR3: CASSYSGQGVSERYF. In nucleotides, the CDR3 is TGTGCCAGCAGTTACTCGGGACAGGGGGTTTCCGAGCGGTACTTC. The chain uses TRBV6-6 and TRBJ2-5; TRBD1 matches 11 bases. The V segment lost 0 bases and the J segment 13 bases; nucleotides outside the gene matches: 10. The CDR3 is 15 residues long. Per germline, CDR1 MNHNY and CDR2 SVGAGI (reference sequence).

The chain couples TRBV20-1 to TRBJ2-1; 8 positions match TRBD2. The CDR3 is 16 amino acids. Trimming removed 3 bases from V and 0 bases from J; junction bases left unmatched: 7. Germline values: CDR1 DFQATT, CDR2 SNEGSKA (reference sequence). CDR3 region: CSASQLAVSSYNEQFF. Written as DNA, the CDR3 is TGCAGTGCTAGTCAACTAGCGGTGAGCTCCTACAATGAGCAGTTCTTC.

In its sample, this clonotype was seen many times. This chain joins TRBV7-2 and TRBJ2-7; tentatively, D is TRBD2 (6 bases). Trimming removed 5 bases from V and 3 bases from J, with 14 bases in between. Germline-derived CDR1 and CDR2 are SGHTA and FQGNSA. CDR3 size: 14 residues. CDR3 region: CASSPLAGYYEQYF. The CDR3 bases are TGTGCCAGCAGCCCCTTGGCGGGATACTACGAGCAGTACTTC.

The chain links TRBV7-8 to TRBJ2-7; the match to TRBD1 covers 9 bases. Germline CDR1 is SGHVS and CDR2 is FQNEAQ. After removal of 5 bases from V and 0 bases from J, the junction contained 5 bases not matched to a gene. This CDR3 comprises 15 residues. For the CDR3, the DNA is TGTGCCAGCAGCCCAGGACAGGGGAACTCCTACGAGCAGTACTTC. This codes for CASSPGQGNSYEQYF. The full variable domain, rest sourced from reference TRBV7-8 and TRBJ2-7, is GAGVSQSPRYKVAKRGQDVALRCDPISGHVSLFWYQQALGQGPEFLTYFQNEAQLDKSGLPSDRFFAERPEGSVSTLKIQRTQQEDSAVYLCASSPGQGNSYEQYFGPGTRLTVT.

This clonotype was counted only a few times. The rearrangement joins TRBV27 to TRBJ2-3; 10 nucleotides agree with TRBD2. The junction had 14 bases not matched to a gene; V was cut back by 6 bases and J by 14 bases. CDR1 is MNHEY, CDR2 SMNVEV, per germline (reference sequence). The CDR3 consists of 14 residues. CDR3 amino acids: CASRPSGRHRYAYF. The CDR3 coding sequence is TGTGCCAGCAGACCTAGCGGGAGACACAGATACGCGTATTTT.

This clonotype was counted only a few times. J is TRBJ2-4 and V is TRBV3-1; D is undetermined. V gave up 0 bases and J gave up 6 bases, with 9 bases separating them. CDR1 and CDR2 (germline): LGHDT, YNNKEL (reference sequence). The CDR3 has 14 residues. The CDR3 DNA reads as TGTGCCAGCAGCCAAGATCACGGCAGAAACATTCAGTACTTC. It specifies CASSQDHGRNIQYF.

This chain links TRBV20-1 with TRBJ2-1, with a possible D match to TRBD2 (5 bases). Germline-derived CDR1 and CDR2 are DFQATT and SNEGSKA (reference sequence). The CDR3 has 14 residues. Trimming shortened V by 3 bases and J by 7 bases, and 16 bases separated the two germline ends. DNA for the CDR3: TGCAGTGCTAGCTTGCGGGTCGTGGGGAATGAGCAGTTCTTC. Residues: CSASLRVVGNEQFF.

This clonotype was seen repeatedly, ten times or more. CDR3 sequence reads: CASSAGQGSTDTQYF. CDR3 bases: TGTGCCAGCAGCGCGGGACAGGGTAGCACAGATACGCAGTATTTT. This chain joins TRBV9 and TRBJ2-3; the match to TRBD1 covers 9 bases. Trimming removed 3 bases from V and 0 bases from J; junction bases left unmatched: 2. The CDR3 is 15 residues long. Germline V gene lookup returns CDR1 SGDLS and CDR2 YYNGEE.

A single count supports this clonotype. This chain connects TRBV6-5 to TRBJ1-1, with TRBD1 matching over 11 bases. Germline trimming cut 5 bases from V and 7 bases from J; bases unmatched to any gene: 6. In germline, CDR1 is MNHEY, CDR2 SVGAGI. This CDR3 is 14 amino acids long. CDR3 DNA: TGTGCCAGCAGTGAGGGACAGGGGGTTGGTGAAGCTTTCTTT. Its protein product is CASSEGQGVGEAFF.

This clonotype was seen a few times. This chain links TRBV12-3 or TRBV12-4 with TRBJ2-1; 12 nucleotides line up with TRBD2. The CDR3 runs to 18 residues. Unmatched junction bases numbered 9, after V lost 3 bases and J lost 3 bases. The DNA of the CDR3 is TGTGCCAGCAGTTTGTCGGCTCTAGCGGGAGGGGACTACAATGAGCAGTTCTTC. Protein: CASSLSALAGGDYNEQFF.

This clonotype was seen only a few times. The chain uses TRBV7-2 and TRBJ1-4; D is unclear. The CDR3 contains 17 residues. V gave up 1 base and J gave up 0 bases, with 12 bases separating them. Per germline, CDR1 SGHTA and CDR2 FQGNSA. The CDR3 sequence: CASSLVGRSTTNEKLFF. The CDR3 bases are TGTGCCAGCAGCTTAGTGGGCAGGTCGACAACTAATGAAAAACTGTTTTTT.

This clonotype was counted a single time. This chain connects TRBV18 to TRBJ2-7, with D unclear. This CDR3 region has 14 residues. Germline-derived CDR1 and CDR2 are KGHSH and LQKENI. Trimming took off 4 bases at V and 7 bases at J, with 17 bases between the two ends. CDR3 DNA: TGTGCCAGCTCACTGGATGGCCGAGACAATGAGCAGTACTTC. Translated, it gives CASSLDGRDNEQYF.

V is TRBV5-1 and J is TRBJ2-1; TRBD1 matches at 8 bases. The CDR3 covers 15 residues. The junction had 9 bases not matched to a gene; V was cut back by 5 bases and J by 5 bases. Germline-derived CDR1 and CDR2 are SGHRS and YFSETQ. In nucleotides, the CDR3 is TGCGCCAGCAGGGTCTCTACAGGGGGTAACAATGAGCAGTTCTTC. Its translation: CASRVSTGGNNEQFF. Full variable domain (missing parts from reference TRBV5-1 and TRBJ2-1): KAGVTQTPRYLIKTRGQQVTLSCSPISGHRSVSWYQQTPGQGLQFLFEYFSETQRNKGNFPGRFSGRQFSNSRSEMNVSTLELGDSALYLCASRVSTGGNNEQFFGPGTRLTVL.

This clonotype has just a few counts. This chain links TRBV7-9 with TRBJ2-3; TRBD2 matches 13 bases. From germline, CDR1 is SEHNR and CDR2 FQNEAQ (reference sequence). Trimming took 5 bases from V and 14 from J; bases not matched to a gene: 19. The CDR3 spans 17 residues. CDR3 bases: TGTGCCAGCAGCGGGGCGGGACTAGCGGGGAGACACAGATACGCGTATTTT. It yields the protein CASSGAGLAGRHRYAYF.

The chain has TRBV7-2 and TRBJ2-1, with 7 bases matching TRBD1. The CDR3 runs to 14 residues. Trimming removed 5 bases from V and 5 bases from J; junction bases left unmatched: 6. Germline CDR1 and CDR2: SGHTA and FQGNSA. CDR3 nucleotides: TGTGCCAGCAGCCTTAGGACAGGTCACAATGAGCAGTTCTTC. It is translated as CASSLRTGHNEQFF.

This clonotype was seen a handful of times. The chain couples TRBV3-1 to TRBJ2-1; D unclear. The germline V and J ends were trimmed by 6 bases and 6 bases, with 18 bases remaining between them. The CDR3 loop spans 15 amino acids. The germline CDR1 and CDR2 sequences are LGHDT and YNNKEL (reference sequence). The CDR3 sequence: CASSPPSQRINEQFF. The CDR3 DNA reads TGTGCCAGCAGTCCACCGTCTCAGAGGATCAATGAGCAGTTCTTC.

This clonotype has a handful of counts. This chain connects TRBV9 to TRBJ2-3, with 14 bases fitting TRBD2. Germline lookup yields CDR1 SGDLS and CDR2 YYNGEE. The CDR3 loop spans 19 amino acids. The ends lost 5 bases at V and 0 bases at J; junction bases unmatched: 11. The CDR3 reads CASSSSGTSGRRSTDTQYF. The CDR3 DNA reads as TGTGCCAGCAGTTCCTCCGGGACTAGCGGGAGACGTAGCACAGATACGCAGTATTTT.